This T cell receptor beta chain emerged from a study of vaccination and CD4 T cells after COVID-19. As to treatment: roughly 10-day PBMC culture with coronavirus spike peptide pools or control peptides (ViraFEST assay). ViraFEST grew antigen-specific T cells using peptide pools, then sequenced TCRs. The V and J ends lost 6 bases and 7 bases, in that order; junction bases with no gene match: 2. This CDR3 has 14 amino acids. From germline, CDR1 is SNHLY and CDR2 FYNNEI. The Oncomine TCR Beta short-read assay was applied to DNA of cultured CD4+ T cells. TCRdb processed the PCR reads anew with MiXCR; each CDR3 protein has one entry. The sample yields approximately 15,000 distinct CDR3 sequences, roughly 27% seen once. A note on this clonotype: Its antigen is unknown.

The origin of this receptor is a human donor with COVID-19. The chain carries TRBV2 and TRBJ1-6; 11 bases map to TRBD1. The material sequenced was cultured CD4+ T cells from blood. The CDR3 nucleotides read TGTGCCAGCAGAGGGGACAGGGGGAATTCACCCCTCCACTTT. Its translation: CASRGDRGNSPLHF.